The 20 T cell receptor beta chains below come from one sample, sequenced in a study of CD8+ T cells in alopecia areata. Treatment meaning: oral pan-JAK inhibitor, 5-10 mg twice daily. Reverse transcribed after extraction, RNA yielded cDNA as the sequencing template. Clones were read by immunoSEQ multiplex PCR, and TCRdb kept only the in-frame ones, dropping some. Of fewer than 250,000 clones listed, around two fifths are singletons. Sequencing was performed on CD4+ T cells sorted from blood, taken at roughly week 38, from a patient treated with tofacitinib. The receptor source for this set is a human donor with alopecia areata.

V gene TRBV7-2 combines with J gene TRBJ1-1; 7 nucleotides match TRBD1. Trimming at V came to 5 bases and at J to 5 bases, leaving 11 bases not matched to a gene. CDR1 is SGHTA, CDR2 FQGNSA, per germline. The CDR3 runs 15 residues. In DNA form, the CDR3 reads TGTGCCAGCAGCCCCCGTAAGGGGGCGGGAACTGAAGCTTTCTTT. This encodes CASSPRKGAGTEAFF.

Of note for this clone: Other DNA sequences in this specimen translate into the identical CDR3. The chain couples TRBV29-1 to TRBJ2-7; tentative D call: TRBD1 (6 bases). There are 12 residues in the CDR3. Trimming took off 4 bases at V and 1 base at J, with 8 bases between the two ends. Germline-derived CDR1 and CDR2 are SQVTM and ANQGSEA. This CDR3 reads CSVGRGSYEQYF. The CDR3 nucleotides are TGCAGCGTTGGTAGGGGGTCCTACGAGCAGTACTTC.

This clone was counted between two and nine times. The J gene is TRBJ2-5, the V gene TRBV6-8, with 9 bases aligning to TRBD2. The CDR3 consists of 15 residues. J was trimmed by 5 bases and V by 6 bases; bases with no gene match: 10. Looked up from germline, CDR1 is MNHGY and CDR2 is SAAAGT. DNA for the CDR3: TGTGCCAGCAGCCGTGTACTAGCGGGTGCTGAGACCCAGTACTTC. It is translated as CASSRVLAGAETQYF.

The CDR3 sequence: CASSFVEERSPLHF. DNA for the CDR3: TGTGCCAGCAGTTTTGTGGAGGAGAGATCACCCCTCCACTTT. The chain combines TRBV27 with TRBJ1-6; D not certain. V dropped 3 bases and J dropped 10 bases, with 13 bases sitting between them. Looked up from germline, CDR1 is MNHEY and CDR2 is SMNVEV (reference sequence). This CDR3 is 14 amino acids long.

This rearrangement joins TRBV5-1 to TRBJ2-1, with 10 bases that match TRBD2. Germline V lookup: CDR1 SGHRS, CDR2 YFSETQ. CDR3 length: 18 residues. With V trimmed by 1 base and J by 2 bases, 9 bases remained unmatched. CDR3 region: CASSLFSSGSFTYNEQFF. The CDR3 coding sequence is TGCGCCAGCAGCTTGTTCTCTAGCGGGAGCTTTACCTACAATGAGCAGTTCTTC.

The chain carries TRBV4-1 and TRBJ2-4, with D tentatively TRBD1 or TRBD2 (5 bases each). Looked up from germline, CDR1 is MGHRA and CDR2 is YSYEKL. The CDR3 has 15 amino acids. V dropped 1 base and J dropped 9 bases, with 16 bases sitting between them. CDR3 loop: CASSQAYGAVGIQYF. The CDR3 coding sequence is TGCGCCAGCAGCCAAGCCTACGGGGCTGTAGGCATTCAGTACTTC.

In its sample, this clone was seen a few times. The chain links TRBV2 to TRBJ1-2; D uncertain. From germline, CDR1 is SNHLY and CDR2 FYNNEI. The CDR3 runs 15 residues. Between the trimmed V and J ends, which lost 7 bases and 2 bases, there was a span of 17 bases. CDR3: CASKRGITSNYGYTF. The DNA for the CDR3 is TGTGCCAGCAAACGGGGTATAACGTCGAACTATGGCTACACCTTC.

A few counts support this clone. The CDR3 loop is CASSYSRPGYEQYF. The CDR3 nucleotides are TGTGCCAGCAGTTACTCGAGACCGGGCTACGAGCAGTACTTC. The chain links TRBV6-5 to TRBJ2-7; D unresolved. V was cut by 0 bases and J by 3 bases, with 9 bases left in between. CDR3 length: 14 amino acids. Germline V gene sequence: CDR1 MNHEY, CDR2 SVGAGI.

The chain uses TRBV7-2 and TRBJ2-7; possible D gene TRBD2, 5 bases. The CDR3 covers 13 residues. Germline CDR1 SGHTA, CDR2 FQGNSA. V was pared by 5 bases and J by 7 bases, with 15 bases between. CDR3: CASSLRVALEQYF. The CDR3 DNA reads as TGTGCCAGCAGCCTCCGGGTAGCGCTAGAGCAGTACTTC. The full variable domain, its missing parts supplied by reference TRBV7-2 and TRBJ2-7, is GAGVSQSPSNKVTEKGKDVELRCDPISGHTALYWYRQSLGQGLEFLIYFQGNSAPDKSGLPSDRFSAERTGGSVSTLTIQRTQQEDSAVYLCASSLRVALEQYFGPGTRLTVT.

CDR3 protein: CATSRFGTPAYGEQFF. The CDR3 DNA sequence: TGTGCCACCAGCAGGTTCGGGACACCTGCCTATGGTGAGCAGTTCTTC. The gene calls are TRBV15 and TRBJ2-1, with D possibly being TRBD1 (6 bases). Germline-derived CDR1 and CDR2 are LNHNV and YYDKDF (reference sequence). Trimming pared 3 bases from V and 9 bases from J, leaving 21 bases between. The CDR3 totals 16 residues.

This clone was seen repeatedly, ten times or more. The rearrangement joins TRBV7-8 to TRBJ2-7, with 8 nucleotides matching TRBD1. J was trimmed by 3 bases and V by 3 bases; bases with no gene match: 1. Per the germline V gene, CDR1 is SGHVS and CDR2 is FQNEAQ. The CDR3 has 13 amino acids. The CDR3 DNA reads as TGTGCCAGCAGCTTGGGACAGGTCTACGAGCAGTACTTC. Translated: CASSLGQVYEQYF.

The CDR3 loop is CASSSKDWNTGELFF. The DNA for the CDR3 is TGCGCCAGCAGCTCGAAAGACTGGAACACCGGGGAGCTGTTTTTT. This chain connects TRBV5-1 to TRBJ2-2; D unresolved. The V and J ends lost 3 bases and 1 base respectively, with 10 bases between them. Germline loops: CDR1 SGHRS, CDR2 YFSETQ. This CDR3 is built from 15 residues.

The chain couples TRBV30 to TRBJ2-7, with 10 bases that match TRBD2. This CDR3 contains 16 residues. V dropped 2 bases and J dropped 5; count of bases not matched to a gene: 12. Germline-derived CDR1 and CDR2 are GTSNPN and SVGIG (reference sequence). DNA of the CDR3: TGTGCCTGGAGTACCCGGGCTAGCGGGAGAACGGACGAGCAGTACTTC. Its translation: CAWSTRASGRTDEQYF.

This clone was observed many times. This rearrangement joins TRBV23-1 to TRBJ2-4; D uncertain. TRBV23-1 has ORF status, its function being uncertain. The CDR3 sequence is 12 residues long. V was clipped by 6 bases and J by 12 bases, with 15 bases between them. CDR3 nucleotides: TGCGCCAGCAGGACTTTGGGGTGTACTCAGTACTTC. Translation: CASRTLGCTQYF.

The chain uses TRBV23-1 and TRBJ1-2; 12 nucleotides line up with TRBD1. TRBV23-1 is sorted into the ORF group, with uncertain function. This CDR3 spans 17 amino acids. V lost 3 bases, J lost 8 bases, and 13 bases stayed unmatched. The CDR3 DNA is TGCGCCAGCAGTCACGGCGGGGGGACAGGGGGCGTACACGGCTACACCTTC. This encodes CASSHGGGTGGVHGYTF.

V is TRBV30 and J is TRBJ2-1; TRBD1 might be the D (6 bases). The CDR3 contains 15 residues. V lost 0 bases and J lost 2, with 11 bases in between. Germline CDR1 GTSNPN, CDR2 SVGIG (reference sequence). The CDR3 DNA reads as TGTGCCTGGAGTGTACTAAGGGGGACCTACAATGAGCAGTTCTTC. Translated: CAWSVLRGTYNEQFF.

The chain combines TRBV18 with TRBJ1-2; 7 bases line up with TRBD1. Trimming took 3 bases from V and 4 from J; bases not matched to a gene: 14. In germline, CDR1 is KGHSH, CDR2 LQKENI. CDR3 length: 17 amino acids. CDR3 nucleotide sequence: TGTGCCAGCTCACCCGGGGACAGCCCCAAAAGAGTCTATGGCTACACCTTC. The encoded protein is CASSPGDSPKRVYGYTF.

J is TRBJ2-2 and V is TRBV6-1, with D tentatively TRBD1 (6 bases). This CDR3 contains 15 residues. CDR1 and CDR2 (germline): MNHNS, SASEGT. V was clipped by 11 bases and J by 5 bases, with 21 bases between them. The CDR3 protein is CAGQLPGARTGELFF. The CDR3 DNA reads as TGTGCCGGCCAACTCCCAGGGGCCCGTACCGGGGAGCTGTTTTTT.

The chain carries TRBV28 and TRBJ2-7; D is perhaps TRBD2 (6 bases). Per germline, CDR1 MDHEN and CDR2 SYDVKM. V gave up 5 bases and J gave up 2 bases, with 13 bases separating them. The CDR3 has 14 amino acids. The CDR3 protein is CASSPPTSAYEQYF. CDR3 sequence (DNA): TGTGCCAGCAGTCCTCCGACTAGTGCCTACGAGCAGTACTTC.

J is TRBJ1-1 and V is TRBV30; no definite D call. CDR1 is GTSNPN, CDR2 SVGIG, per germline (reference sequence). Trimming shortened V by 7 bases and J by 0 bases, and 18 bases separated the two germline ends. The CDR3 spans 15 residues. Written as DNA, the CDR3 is TGTGCCTTCAATGTGAGGGCAGGAGTGAACACTGAAGCTTTCTTT. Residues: CAFNVRAGVNTEAFF. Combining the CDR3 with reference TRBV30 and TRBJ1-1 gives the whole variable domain SQTIHQWPATLVQPVGSPLSLECTVEGTSNPNLYWYRQAAGRGLQLLFYSVGIGQISSEVPQNLSASRPQDRQFILSSKKLLLSDSGFYLCAFNVRAGVNTEAFFGQGTRLTVV.